Reported below is one T cell receptor beta chain. The data are from a study of T cell changes during pregnancy in multiple sclerosis. Germline loops: CDR1 MGHRA, CDR2 YSYEKL. V gave up 1 base and J gave up 3 bases; unmatched junction bases: 12. This CDR3 has 17 residues. Some clones are missing from TCRdb's copy, which holds only in-frame ones; the method was immunoSEQ multiplex PCR. The sample holds some 100,000 clones, 85% to 95% seen once. The clonotype was recovered from a female donor with multiple sclerosis, enrolled in a pregnancy study. This specimen consisted of peripheral blood, obtained in the second trimester of pregnancy. The genes are TRBV4-1 and TRBJ2-7; 7 bases are a match to TRBD1. CDR3 sequence: CASSQAGLRDSGYEQYF. CDR3 nucleotide sequence: TGCGCCAGCAGCCAAGCTGGACTCCGGGACAGCGGCTACGAGCAGTACTTC.